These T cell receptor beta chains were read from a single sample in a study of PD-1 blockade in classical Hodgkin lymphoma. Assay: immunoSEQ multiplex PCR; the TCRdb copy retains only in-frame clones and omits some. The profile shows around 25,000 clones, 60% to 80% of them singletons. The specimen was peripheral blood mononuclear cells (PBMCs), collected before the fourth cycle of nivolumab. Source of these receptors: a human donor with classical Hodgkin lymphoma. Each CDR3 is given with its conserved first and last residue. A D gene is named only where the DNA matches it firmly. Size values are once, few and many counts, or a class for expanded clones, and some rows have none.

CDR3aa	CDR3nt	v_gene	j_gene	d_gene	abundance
CASSQGRTGSTDTQYF	TGCGCCAGCAGCCAAGGTCGGACAGGAAGCACAGATACGCAGTATTTT	TRBV4-1	TRBJ2-3	TRBD1	.
CASSPIRGPSYNEQFF	TGTGCCAGCAGTCCGATCAGGGGGCCTTCCTACAATGAGCAGTTCTTC	TRBV27	TRBJ2-1	TRBD1	.
CASSYYGLRTDTQYF	TGTGCCAGCAGTTACTACGGACTACGCACAGATACGCAGTATTTT	TRBV6-5	TRBJ2-3	.	few
CASSSTPGQGNYEQYF	TGTGCCAGCAGTAGTACTCCGGGACAGGGGAACTACGAGCAGTACTTC	TRBV25-1	TRBJ2-7	TRBD1	once
CASSQPTGIYGYTF	TGTGCCAGCAGTCAGCCGACAGGGATCTATGGCTACACCTTC	TRBV5-4	TRBJ1-2	TRBD1	.
CATSINGGVGEKLFF	TGTGCCACCAGCATCAACGGGGGGGTCGGTGAAAAACTGTTTTTT	TRBV15	TRBJ1-4	.	.
CASSEWGGIGKLFF	TGTGCCAGCAGTGAATGGGGCGGAATTGGAAAACTGTTTTTT	TRBV2	TRBJ1-4	.	.
CASSLETPRGSGNTIYF	TGTGCCAGCAGCTTAGAGACTCCCAGGGGTTCCGGAAACACCATATATTTT	TRBV7-9	TRBJ1-3	.	.
CASARLGSSYNSPLHF	TGTGCCAGCGCTCGTTTGGGGAGCTCCTATAATTCACCCCTCCACTTT	TRBV27	TRBJ1-6	.	.
CASSPGQLNTEAFF	TGTGCCAGCAGTCCCGGACAGCTGAACACTGAAGCTTTCTTT	TRBV28	TRBJ1-1	.	.
CASSPYGSYNEQFF	TGTGCCAGCAGCCCGTATGGTTCCTACAATGAGCAGTTCTTC	TRBV7-9	TRBJ2-1	.	.
CAAGTGTYEQYF	TGTGCGGCCGGGACAGGGACCTACGAGCAGTACTTC	TRBV30	TRBJ2-7	TRBD1	.
CASSTPGGRGGELFF	TGTGCCAGCAGTACACCGGGCGGGAGAGGCGGGGAGCTGTTTTTT	TRBV25-1	TRBJ2-2	TRBD2	once
CASSEGLDQPQHF	TGTGCCAGCAGTGAAGGGCTAGATCAGCCCCAGCATTTT	TRBV2	TRBJ1-5	.	few
CASSLFLGQSSRGQFF	TGTGCCAGCAGCTTATTCCTAGGACAGTCCTCCCGTGGGCAGTTCTTC	TRBV7-8	TRBJ2-1	.	.
CSVETGINQPQHF	TGCAGCGTTGAAACAGGGATTAATCAGCCCCAGCATTTT	TRBV29-1	TRBJ1-5	.	.
CASSWTSGQPNQETQYF	TGTGCCAGCAGCTGGACCTCGGGACAGCCGAACCAAGAGACCCAGTACTTC	TRBV5-6	TRBJ2-5	TRBD1	.
CASSPHGQRYAEAFF	TGTGCCAGCAGCCCACACGGGCAACGGTACGCTGAAGCTTTCTTT	TRBV7-9	TRBJ1-1	.	.
CASSLAHRNYGSGNTIYF	TGTGCCAGCAGCTTAGCGCACAGGAACTACGGTTCTGGAAACACCATATATTTT	TRBV7-8	TRBJ1-3	.	.
CASSPTGTDTYEQYF	TGTGCCAGCTCACCCACCGGGACAGACACCTACGAGCAGTACTTC	TRBV18	TRBJ2-7	TRBD1	few
CASSYSSGAEYNEQFF	TGTGCCAGCAGTTACTCCAGCGGGGCGGAATACAATGAGCAGTTCTTC	TRBV6-5	TRBJ2-1	TRBD2	.
CASSPSGAYRTDTQYF	TGTGCCAGCAGCCCTAGCGGGGCCTACCGCACAGATACGCAGTATTTT	TRBV7-6	TRBJ2-3	TRBD2	.
CASSLNGGGNGNTIYF	TGCGCCAGCAGCTTGAATGGAGGGGGGAACGGAAACACCATATATTTT	TRBV5-1	TRBJ1-3	.	.
CATRPGRGYNEQFF	TGTGCCACCCGGCCCGGGAGGGGCTACAATGAGCAGTTCTTC	TRBV2	TRBJ2-1	TRBD2	few
CASSLAQNQPQHF	TGTGCCAGCAGCTTAGCCCAGAATCAGCCCCAGCATTTT	TRBV7-2	TRBJ1-5	.	.
CASSFGGASTDTQYF	TGCGCCAGCAGCTTCGGGGGGGCTAGCACAGATACGCAGTATTTT	TRBV5-1	TRBJ2-3	TRBD2	.
CASSLGPQGTKREQYF	TGTGCCAGCAGCTTAGGCCCACAGGGGACGAAACGCGAGCAGTACTTC	TRBV7-9	TRBJ2-7	TRBD1	.
CASSDLFNEQFF	TGTGCCAGTAGTGACTTATTCAATGAGCAGTTCTTC	TRBV19	TRBJ2-1	.	.
CASATGGGNQPQHF	TGTGCCAGCGCTACAGGGGGTGGCAATCAGCCCCAGCATTTT	TRBV2	TRBJ1-5	TRBD1	once
CASSETPGTGGWYNEQFF	TGCGCCAGCAGCGAGACTCCGGGGACAGGGGGCTGGTACAATGAGCAGTTCTTC	TRBV5-1	TRBJ2-1	TRBD1	.
CASSRDGSSYNSPLHF	TGTGCCAGCTCCCGGGACGGGAGCTCCTATAATTCACCCCTCCACTTT	TRBV18	TRBJ1-6	.	.
CASSLDLGHYNTEAFF	TGTGCCAGCAGCTTGGACTTGGGACACTATAACACTGAAGCTTTCTTT	TRBV5-6	TRBJ1-1	.	.
CASSQDDRLGNTIYF	TGCGCCAGCAGCCAAGATGACCGGCTCGGGAACACCATATATTTT	TRBV4-1	TRBJ1-3	.	.
CASSPPNSYGYTF	TGTGCCAGCTCACCACCTAACAGCTATGGCTACACCTTC	TRBV18	TRBJ1-2	.	few
CASSQGDRGNTIYF	TGTGCCAGCAGCCAGGGGGACCGCGGAAACACCATATATTTT	TRBV4-2	TRBJ1-3	.	.
CASGTGYPPLHF	TGCGCCAGCGGGACAGGGTATCCACCCCTCCACTTT	TRBV5-1	TRBJ1-6	TRBD1	few
CASSQTRGDRGTQYF	TGTGCCAGCAGCCAGACTAGGGGAGACCGAGGTACGCAGTATTTT	TRBV5-5	TRBJ2-3	.	.
CASSLTFGRGTGELFF	TGTGCCAGCAGCTTAACCTTCGGACGAGGCACCGGGGAGCTGTTTTTT	TRBV7-3	TRBJ2-2	.	.
CASSQRNLFTMGYTF	TGCGCCAGCAGTCAACGCAACCTATTCACTATGGGCTACACCTTC	TRBV23-1	TRBJ1-2	.	.
CASSQEGKSSYNEQFF	TGTGCCAGCAGCCAAGAAGGGAAGAGCTCCTACAATGAGCAGTTCTTC	TRBV5-4	TRBJ2-1	.	.
CSVLASGDRNEQFF	TGCAGCGTTTTAGCTAGCGGTGATCGCAATGAGCAGTTCTTC	TRBV29-1	TRBJ2-1	TRBD2	.